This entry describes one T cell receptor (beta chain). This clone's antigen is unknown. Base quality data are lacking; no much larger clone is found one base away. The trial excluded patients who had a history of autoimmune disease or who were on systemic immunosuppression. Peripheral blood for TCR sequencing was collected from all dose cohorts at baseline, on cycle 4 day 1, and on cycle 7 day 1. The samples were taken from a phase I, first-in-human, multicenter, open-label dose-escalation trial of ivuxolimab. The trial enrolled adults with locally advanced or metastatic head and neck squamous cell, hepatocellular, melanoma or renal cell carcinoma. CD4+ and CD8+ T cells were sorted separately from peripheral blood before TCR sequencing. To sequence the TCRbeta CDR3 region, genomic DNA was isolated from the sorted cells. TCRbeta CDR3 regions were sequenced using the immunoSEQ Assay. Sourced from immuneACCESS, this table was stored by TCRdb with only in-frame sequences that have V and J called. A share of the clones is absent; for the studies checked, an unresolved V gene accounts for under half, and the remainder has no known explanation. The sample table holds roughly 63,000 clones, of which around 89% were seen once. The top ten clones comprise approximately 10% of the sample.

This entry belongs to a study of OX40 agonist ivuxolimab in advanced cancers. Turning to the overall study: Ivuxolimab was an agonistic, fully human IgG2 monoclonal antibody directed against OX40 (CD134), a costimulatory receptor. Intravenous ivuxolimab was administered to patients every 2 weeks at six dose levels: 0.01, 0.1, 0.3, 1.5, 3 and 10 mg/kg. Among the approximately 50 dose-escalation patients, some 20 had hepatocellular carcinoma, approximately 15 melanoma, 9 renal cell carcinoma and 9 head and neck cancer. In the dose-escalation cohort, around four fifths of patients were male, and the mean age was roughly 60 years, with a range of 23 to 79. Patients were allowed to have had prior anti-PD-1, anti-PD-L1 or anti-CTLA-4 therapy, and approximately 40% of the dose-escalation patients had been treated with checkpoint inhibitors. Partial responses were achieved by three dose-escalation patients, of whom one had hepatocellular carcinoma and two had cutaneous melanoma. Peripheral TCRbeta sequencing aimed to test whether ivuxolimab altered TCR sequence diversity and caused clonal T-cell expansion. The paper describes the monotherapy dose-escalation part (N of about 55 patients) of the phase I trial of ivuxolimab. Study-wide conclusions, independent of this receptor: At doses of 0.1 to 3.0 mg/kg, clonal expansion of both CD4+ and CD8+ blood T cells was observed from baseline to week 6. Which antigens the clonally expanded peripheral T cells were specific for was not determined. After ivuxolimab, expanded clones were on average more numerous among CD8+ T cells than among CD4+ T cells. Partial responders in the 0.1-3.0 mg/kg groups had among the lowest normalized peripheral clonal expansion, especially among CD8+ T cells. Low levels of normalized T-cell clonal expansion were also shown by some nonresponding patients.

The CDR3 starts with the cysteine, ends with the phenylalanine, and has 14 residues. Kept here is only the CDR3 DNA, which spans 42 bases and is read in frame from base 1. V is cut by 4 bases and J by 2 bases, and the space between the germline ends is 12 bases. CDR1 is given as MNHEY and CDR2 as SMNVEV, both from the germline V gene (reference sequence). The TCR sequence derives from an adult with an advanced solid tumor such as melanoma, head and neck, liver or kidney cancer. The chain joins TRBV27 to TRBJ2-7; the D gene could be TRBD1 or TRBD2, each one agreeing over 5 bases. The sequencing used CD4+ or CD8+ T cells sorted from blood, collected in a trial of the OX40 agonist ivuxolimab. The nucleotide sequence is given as TGTGCCAGCAGTTCTAAACCGGGGCCCTACGAGCAGTACTTC. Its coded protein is CASSSKPGPYEQYF.